Many counts were recorded for the clone carrying this TCR beta chain. Its antigen remains unknown. This entry comes from a study of blood T cells in healthy people across ages. Findings and caveats of the study: The authors considered diversity estimates from one million T cells to be underestimates. A roughly linear age-dependent decrease characterized TCR beta diversity per million T cells. Long-lived donors exceeded aged donors in naive CD4+ cells and diversity.

Next came a second PCR, run for 7 to 11 cycles, which used a sample-barcoded 5' primer along with a J-beta primer mix. There were at least 3 million CDR3-containing paired-end reads obtained from each sample. TCRdb re-analysed the 5' RACE reads in MiXCR, keeping a single row per CDR3 protein. The sample lists approximately 800,000 distinct CDR3 sequences; around 62% were seen once. Germline V CDR1 and CDR2: SEHNR, FQNEAQ (reference sequence). This CDR3 has 16 residues. J was trimmed by 6 bases and V by 5 bases; bases with no gene match: 8. Sequencing was done on a sample of blood. This TCR was recovered from a man aged 30 to 45 in good health. The chain links TRBV7-9 to TRBJ2-3; 13 bases map to TRBD2. The CDR3: CASSPGTSGAGDTQYF. DNA for the CDR3: TGTGCCAGCAGCCCCGGGACTAGCGGGGCTGGGGATACGCAGTATTTT.